Described below is a single T cell receptor beta chain sequence and its context. The authors' processing: Reference gene primers were amplified, and this amplification served to estimate nucleated cell counts. The method was immunoSEQ multiplex PCR; TCRdb's version includes in-frame clones alone and lacks a portion of them. V and J calls and clone size come straight from that table; D and trimming were deduced from the DNA. The data show roughly 230,000 clones, about 87% seen once. The V gene's germline CDR1 is SGDLS and CDR2 YYNGEE. V dropped 0 bases and J dropped 1 base, with 17 bases sitting between them. This CDR3 spans 18 amino acids. The sample comes from a study of blood T cell repertoires in COVID-19. Whole-study context: Specimens from acute and convalescent COVID-19 originated in the United States, Italy and Spain. T cells, B-cell-depleted T cells, or PBMCs provided the cDNA or gDNA that served as material.

This receptor was identified in a man in his 70s with acute or convalescent COVID-19. The gene calls are TRBV9 and TRBJ2-1; TRBD1 might be the D (5 bases). The sequenced sample was peripheral blood. CDR3 coding DNA: TGTGCCAGCAGCGTAGCTTTAGGGGCAGGATTATCCTACAATGAGCAGTTCTTC. Translating gives CASSVALGAGLSYNEQFF.